The next 4 T cell receptor beta chains were all read from a single sample in a study of Graves' ophthalmopathy and Graves' hyperthyroidism (dated 2018 in TCRdb). The sequencer listed for this sample is Illumina HiSeq 2000. TCR beta CDR3 regions were amplified from RNA transcripts for repertoire sequencing. A first-round RT-PCR used HTBI primers with the Qiagen OneStep RT-PCR kit, followed by a second-round multiplex PCR, size selection and purification. Using fastp at Q25 and MiXCR, TCRdb reprocessed the public reads and kept productive beta chains. A single entry per CDR3 protein holds the most common genes and DNA from its merged rows. The table for this sample lists roughly 500,000 distinct CDR3 sequences; over 13% of them were counted only once. The ten largest clones take up 8% to 10% of the sample. The sequencing sample was made of blood. All receptors derive from a woman aged 30 to 39 with Graves' ophthalmopathy. Donor details come from another sample of the same person, matched by shared clones.

This clonotype was seen many times. The chain carries TRBV15 and TRBJ2-7; perhaps D is TRBD1 or TRBD2 (5 bases each). Germline CDR1 is LNHNV and CDR2 is YYDKDF (reference sequence). V lost 1 base and J lost 5, with 6 bases in between. The CDR3 totals 12 residues. The CDR3 reads CATSRVGDEQYF. Written as DNA, the CDR3 is TGTGCCACCAGCAGAGTGGGGGACGAGCAGTACTTC.

The chain has TRBV7-9 and TRBJ2-7; possibly TRBD2 for D (6 bases). The ends were cut back, 5 bases at V and 4 bases at J, with 15 bases in the middle. Germline V lookup: CDR1 SEHNR, CDR2 FQNEAQ (reference sequence). This CDR3 spans 14 amino acids. The CDR3 coding sequence is TGTGCCAGCAGCCTCCCGGGGGATCAATACGAGCAGTACTTC. Translated: CASSLPGDQYEQYF.

About this clonotype itself: This is likely a read error, given that the CDR3 carries no conserved phenylalanine or tryptophan at its end. CDR3 protein: CASRIETGINSPLHS. CDR3 coding DNA: TGTGCCAGCAGAATCGAGACGGGAATCAATTCACCCCTCCACTCT. The chain carries TRBV12-3 or TRBV12-4 and TRBJ1-6; D is uncertain. The ends were cut back, 6 bases at V and 7 bases at J, with 16 bases in the middle. The CDR3 has 15 residues.

Ten or more counts support this clonotype. V usage is TRBV28 and J usage is TRBJ2-7; possibly TRBD2 for D (6 bases). Germline lookup yields CDR1 MDHEN and CDR2 SYDVKM. The CDR3 totals 13 residues. Deletions cut 3 bases from V and 6 bases from J, with 12 bases between. The CDR3 DNA sequence: TGTGCCAGCAGTTTTCCGGGGGTAGGCGAGCAGTACTTC. This encodes CASSFPGVGEQYF. The complete variable domain, with remaining parts taken from reference TRBV28 and TRBJ2-7, reads DVKVTQSSRYLVKRTGEKVFLECVQDMDHENMFWYRQDPGLGLRLIYFSYDVKMKEKGDIPEGYSVSREKKERFSLILESASTNQTSMYLCASSFPGVGEQYFGPGTRLTVT.